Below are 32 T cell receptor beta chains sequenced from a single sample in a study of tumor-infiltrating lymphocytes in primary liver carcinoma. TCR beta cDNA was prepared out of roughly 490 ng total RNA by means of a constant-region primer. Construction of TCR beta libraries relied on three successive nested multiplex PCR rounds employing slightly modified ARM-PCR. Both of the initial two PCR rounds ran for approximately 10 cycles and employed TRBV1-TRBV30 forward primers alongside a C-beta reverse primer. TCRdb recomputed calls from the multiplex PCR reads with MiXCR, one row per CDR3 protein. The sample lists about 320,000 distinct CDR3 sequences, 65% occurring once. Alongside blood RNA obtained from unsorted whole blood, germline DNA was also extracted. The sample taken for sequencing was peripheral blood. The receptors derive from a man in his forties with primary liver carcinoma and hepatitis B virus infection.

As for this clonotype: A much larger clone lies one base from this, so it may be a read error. The CDR3 DNA reads TGTGACAGCAGTTTATTCTCCAGGGGTCTCAGCGAAGATACGCAGTATTTT. As protein: CDSSLFSRGLSEDTQYF. V is TRBV12-3 or TRBV12-4 and J is TRBJ2-3, with TRBD1 as a possible D gene (6 bases). This CDR3 is built from 17 residues.

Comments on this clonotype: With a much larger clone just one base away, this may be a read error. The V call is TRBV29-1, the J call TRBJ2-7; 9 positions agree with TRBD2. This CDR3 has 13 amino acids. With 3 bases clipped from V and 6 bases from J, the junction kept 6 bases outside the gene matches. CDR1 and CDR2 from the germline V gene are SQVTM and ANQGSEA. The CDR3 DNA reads TGCAGCGTTGATTTAGCGGGAGCGGGCGAGCAGTACTTC. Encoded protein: CSVDLAGAGEQYF.

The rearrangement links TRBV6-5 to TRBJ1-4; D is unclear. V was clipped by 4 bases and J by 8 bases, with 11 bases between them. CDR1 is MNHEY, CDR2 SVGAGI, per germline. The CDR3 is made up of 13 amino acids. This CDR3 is CASSFGPAEKLFF. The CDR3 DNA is TGTGCCAGCAGTTTCGGGCCCGCAGAAAAACTGTTTTTT.

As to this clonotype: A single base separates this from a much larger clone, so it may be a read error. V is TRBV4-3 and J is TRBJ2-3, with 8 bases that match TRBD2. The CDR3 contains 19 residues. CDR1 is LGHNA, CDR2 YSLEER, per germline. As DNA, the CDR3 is TGCGCCAGCAGCCAAGATTTGTACAGCGGGGGTCTTAGCATAGATACGCAGTATTTT. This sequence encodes CASSQDLYSGGLSIDTQYF.

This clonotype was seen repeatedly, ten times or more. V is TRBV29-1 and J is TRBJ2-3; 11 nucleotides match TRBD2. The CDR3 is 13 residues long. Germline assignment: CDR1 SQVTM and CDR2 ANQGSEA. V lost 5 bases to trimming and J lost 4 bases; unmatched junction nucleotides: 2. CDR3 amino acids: CSVTSGRADTQYF. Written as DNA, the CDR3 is TGCAGCGTTACTAGCGGGAGAGCAGATACGCAGTATTTT.

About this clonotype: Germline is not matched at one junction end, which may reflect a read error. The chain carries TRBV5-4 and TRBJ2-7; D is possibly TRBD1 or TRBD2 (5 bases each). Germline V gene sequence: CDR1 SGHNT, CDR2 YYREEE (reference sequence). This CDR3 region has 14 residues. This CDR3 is CASSHSGGSYDQYF. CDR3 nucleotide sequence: TGTGCCAGCAGCCATAGTGGGGGTTCCTACGATCAGTACTTC.

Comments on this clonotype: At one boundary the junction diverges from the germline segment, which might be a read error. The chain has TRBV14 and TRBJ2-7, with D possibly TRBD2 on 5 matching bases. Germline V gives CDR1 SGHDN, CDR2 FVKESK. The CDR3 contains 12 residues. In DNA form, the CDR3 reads TGTACCAGCAGCCAAGATTGGAGGCCAGTAGACTTC. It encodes CTSSQDWRPVDF.

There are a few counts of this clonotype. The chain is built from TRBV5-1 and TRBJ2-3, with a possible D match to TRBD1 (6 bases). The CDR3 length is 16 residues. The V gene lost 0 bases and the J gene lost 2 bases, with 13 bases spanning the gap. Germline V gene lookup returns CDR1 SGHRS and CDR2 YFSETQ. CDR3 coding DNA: TGCGCCAGCAGCTTGGGGAACACAGGGTCCACAGATACGCAGTATTTT. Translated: CASSLGNTGSTDTQYF.

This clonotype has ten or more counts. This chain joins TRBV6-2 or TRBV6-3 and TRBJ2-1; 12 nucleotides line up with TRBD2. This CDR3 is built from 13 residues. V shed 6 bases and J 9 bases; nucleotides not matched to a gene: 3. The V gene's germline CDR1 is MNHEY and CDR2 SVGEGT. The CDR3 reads CASSPSGRAEQFF. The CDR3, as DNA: TGTGCCAGCAGCCCTAGCGGGAGGGCTGAGCAGTTCTTC.

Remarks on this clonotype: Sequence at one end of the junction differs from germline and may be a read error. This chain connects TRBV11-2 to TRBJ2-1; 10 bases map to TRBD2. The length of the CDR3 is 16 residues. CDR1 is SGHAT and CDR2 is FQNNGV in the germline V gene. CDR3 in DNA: TGTGCCAGCAGCTTCCTTCCAAGCGGGAGGGCAAATGAGCAATTCTTC. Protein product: CASSFLPSGRANEQFF.

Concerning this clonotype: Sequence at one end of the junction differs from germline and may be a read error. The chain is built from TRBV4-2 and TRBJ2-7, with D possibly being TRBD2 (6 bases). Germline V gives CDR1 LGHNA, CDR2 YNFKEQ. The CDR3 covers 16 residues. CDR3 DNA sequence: TGTGCCAGCAGCCAAGCCGGGATAGCGGATTCCTGCGAGCAGTACTTC. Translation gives CASSQAGIADSCEQYF.

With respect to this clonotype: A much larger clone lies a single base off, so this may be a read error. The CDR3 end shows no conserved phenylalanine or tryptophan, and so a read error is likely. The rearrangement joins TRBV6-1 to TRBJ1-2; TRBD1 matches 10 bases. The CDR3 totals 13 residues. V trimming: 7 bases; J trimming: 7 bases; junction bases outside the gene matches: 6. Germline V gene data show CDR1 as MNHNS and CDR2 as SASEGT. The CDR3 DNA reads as TGTGCCAGCACTACGACAGGGGGCCTTGGCTACACCATC. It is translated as CASTTTGGLGYTI.

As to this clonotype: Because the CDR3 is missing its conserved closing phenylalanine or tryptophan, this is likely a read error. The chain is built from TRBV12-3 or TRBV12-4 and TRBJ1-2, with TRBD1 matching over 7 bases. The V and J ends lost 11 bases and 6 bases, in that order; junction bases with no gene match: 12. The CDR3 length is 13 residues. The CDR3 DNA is TGTGCCGGCGAGGGAGGGGGCGCGAATGGCTACACCTCC. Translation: CAGEGGGANGYTS.

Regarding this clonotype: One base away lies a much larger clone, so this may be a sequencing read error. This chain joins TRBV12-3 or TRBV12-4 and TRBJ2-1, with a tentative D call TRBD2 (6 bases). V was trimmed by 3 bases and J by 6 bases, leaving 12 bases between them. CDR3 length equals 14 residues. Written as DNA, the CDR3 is TGTGCCAGCAGTTTTGGAGGGTTTTGCAATGAGCAGTTCTTC. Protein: CASSFGGFCNEQFF.

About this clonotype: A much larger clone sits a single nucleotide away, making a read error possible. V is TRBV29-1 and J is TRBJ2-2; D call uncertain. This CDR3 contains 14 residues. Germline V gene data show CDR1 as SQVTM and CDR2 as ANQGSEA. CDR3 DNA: TGCGGCGTTGAAAAGTTTGGGTACACCGGGGAGCTGTTTTTT. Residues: CGVEKFGYTGELFF.

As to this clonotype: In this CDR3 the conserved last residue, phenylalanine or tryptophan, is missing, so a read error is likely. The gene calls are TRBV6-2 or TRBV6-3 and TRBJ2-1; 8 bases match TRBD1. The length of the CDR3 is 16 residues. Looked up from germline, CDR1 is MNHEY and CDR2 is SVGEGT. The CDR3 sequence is CASGYPSGQVYNEQFV. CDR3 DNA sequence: TGTGCCAGCGGTTACCCTTCGGGACAGGTCTACAATGAGCAGTTCGTC.

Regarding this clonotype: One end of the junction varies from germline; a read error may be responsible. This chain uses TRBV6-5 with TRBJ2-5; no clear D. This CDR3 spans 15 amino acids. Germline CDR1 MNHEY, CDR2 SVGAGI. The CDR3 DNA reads TGTGCCAGCAGTTACAGTGTCGGTTGGCAAGAGATCCAGTACTTT. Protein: CASSYSVGWQEIQYF.

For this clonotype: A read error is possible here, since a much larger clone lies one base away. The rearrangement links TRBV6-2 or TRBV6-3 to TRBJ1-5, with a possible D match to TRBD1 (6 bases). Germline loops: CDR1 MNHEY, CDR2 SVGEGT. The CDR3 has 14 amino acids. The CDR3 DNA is TGTGCCAGCAGTTACCGGACAGATAATCAGCCCCATCATTTT. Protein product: CASSYRTDNQPHHF.

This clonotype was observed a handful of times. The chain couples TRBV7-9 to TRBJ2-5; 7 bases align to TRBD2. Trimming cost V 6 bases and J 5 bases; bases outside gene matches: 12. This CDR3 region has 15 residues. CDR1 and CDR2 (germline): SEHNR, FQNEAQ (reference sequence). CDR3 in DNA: TGTGCCAGCAGTCAATCAGTCCAGGGAGGGGAGACCCAGTACTTC. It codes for CASSQSVQGGETQYF.

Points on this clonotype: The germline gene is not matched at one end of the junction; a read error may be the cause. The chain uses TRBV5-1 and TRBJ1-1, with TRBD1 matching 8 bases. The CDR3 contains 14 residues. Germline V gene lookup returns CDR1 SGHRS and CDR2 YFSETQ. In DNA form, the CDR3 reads TGCGCCAGCAGCCCGGGACAGGATTCCACTGAAACTTTCTTT. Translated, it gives CASSPGQDSTETFF.

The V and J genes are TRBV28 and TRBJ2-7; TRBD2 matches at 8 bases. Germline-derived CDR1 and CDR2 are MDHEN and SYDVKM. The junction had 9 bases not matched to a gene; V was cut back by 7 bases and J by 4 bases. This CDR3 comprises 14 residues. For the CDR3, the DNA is TGTGCCAGCATACCAAGCGGGAGCTTATACGAGCAGTACTTC. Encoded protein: CASIPSGSLYEQYF.

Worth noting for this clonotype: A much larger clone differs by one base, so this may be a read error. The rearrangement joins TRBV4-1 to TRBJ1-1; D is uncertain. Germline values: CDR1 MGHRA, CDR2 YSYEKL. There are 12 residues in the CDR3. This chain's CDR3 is CASSQVDSGRIF. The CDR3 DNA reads TGCGCCAGCAGCCAAGTTGATTCTGGGCGTATCTTT.

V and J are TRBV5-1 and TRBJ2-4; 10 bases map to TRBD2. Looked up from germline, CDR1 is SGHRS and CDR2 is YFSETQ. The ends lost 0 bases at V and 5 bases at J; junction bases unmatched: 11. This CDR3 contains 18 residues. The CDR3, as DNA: TGCGCCAGCAGCTTGGCAATAGCGGGAGGATTAGTGGAAAACATTCAGTACTTC. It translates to CASSLAIAGGLVENIQYF. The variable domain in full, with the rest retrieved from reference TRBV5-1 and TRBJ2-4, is KAGVTQTPRYLIKTRGQQVTLSCSPISGHRSVSWYQQTPGQGLQFLFEYFSETQRNKGNFPGRFSGRQFSNSRSEMNVSTLELGDSALYLCASSLAIAGGLVENIQYFGAGTRLSVL.

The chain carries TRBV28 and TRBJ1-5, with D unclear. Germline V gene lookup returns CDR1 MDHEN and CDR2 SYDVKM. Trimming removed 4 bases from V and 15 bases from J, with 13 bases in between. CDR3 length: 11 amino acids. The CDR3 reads CASSSPGNWHF. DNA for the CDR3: TGTGCCAGCAGTTCACCCGGGAATTGGCATTTT.

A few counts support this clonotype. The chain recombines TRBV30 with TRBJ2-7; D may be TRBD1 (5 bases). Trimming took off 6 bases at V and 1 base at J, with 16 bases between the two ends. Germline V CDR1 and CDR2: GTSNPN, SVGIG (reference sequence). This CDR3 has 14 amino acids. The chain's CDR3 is CACRWPGYSYEQYF. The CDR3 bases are TGTGCCTGCCGTTGGCCAGGGTATTCCTACGAGCAGTACTTC.

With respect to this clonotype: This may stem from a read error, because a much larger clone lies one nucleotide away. The CDR3 loop reads CASSQDTAGGVSGYTF. Here the CDR3 DNA reads TGCGCCAGCAGCCAAGATACTGCGGGGGGGGTTAGCGGCTACACCTTC. The genes are TRBV4-1 and TRBJ1-2; the D gene is possibly TRBD1 (5 bases). This CDR3 is built from 16 residues. V lost 0 bases, J lost 8 bases, and 19 bases lay in between. Germline V CDR1 and CDR2: MGHRA, YSYEKL.

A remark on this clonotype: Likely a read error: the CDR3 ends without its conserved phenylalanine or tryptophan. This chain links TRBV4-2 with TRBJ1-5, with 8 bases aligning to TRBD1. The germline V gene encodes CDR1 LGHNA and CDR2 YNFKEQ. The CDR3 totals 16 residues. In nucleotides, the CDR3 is TGTGCCAGTAGCCAAGATTTGGGACAGGTTAATCAGCCCCAGCATTCT. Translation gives CASSQDLGQVNQPQHS.

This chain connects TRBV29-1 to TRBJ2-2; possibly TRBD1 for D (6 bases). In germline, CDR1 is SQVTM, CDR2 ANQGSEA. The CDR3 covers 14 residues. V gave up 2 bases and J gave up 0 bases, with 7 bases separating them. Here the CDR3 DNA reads TGCAGCGTTGAAACAGGGACGAACACCGGGGAGCTGTTTTTT. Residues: CSVETGTNTGELFF.

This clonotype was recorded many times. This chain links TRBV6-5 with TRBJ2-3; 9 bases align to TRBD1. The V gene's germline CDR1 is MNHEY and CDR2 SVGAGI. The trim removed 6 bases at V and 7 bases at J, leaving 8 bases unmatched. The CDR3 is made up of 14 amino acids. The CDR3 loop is CASSRDRDTNTQYF. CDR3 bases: TGTGCCAGCAGCCGGGACAGGGACACGAATACGCAGTATTTT.

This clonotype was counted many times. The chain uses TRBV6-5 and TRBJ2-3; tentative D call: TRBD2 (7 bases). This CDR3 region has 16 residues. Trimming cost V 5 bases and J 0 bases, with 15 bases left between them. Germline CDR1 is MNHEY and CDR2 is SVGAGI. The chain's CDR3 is CASSRQGTMSTDTQYF. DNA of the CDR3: TGTGCCAGCAGTCGCCAGGGGACTATGAGCACAGATACGCAGTATTTT.

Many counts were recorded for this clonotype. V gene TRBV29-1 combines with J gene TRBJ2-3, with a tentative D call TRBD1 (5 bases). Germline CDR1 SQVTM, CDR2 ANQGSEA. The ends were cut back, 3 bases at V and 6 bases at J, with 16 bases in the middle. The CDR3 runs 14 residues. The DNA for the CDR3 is TGCAGCGTTGACGATAGCAGGGAAGTGGATACGCAGTATTTT. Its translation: CSVDDSREVDTQYF.

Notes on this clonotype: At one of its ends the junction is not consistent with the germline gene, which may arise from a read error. The CDR3 DNA reads TGCGCCAGCAGTGACGGGACAGGGTCCCTCAATGAGCACTTCTTC. This codes for CASSDGTGSLNEHFF. The chain carries TRBV10-1 and TRBJ2-1; 9 bases fit TRBD1. The germline V gene encodes CDR1 WNHNN and CDR2 SYGVQD (reference sequence). This CDR3 region has 15 residues.